This T cell receptor (beta chain) is from a study of early stage breast cancer tumors (dated by TCRdb to the late 2010s). The study in broad terms: Of the approximately 15 invasive breast tumors, about a dozen were found to be estrogen receptor-positive, progesterone receptor-positive and HER2-negative. Of the roughly 12 ER+/PR+/HER2- tumors, eight were classified as invasive ductal carcinomas and four as invasive lobular carcinomas. On average, each sample had roughly 9.7-fold read coverage. Across all samples, 2,500,000 or so templates representing approximately 1.2 million unique clonotypes were detected.

Each sample was amplified in two independent genomic DNA replicates, using approximately 0.5 ug for blood and approximately 1.6 ug for tumor or normal breast. TCRB sequencing of genomic DNA was carried out with the ImmunoSeq Intro kit according to the manufacturer's instructions. The multiplex PCR ran for 25 to 35 cycles using proprietary primers and spike-in control sequences for absolute quantification. Single-end 150-bp reads were used to sequence an 87-bp fragment spanning the CDR3 plus the flanking V and J genes. Seven samples, each with two replicates, were multiplexed per lane of an Illumina MiSeq using version 3.0 chemistry. The published analysis was carried out like this. The vendor's proprietary pipeline handled the raw data processing, merging both replicates into a single result for each sample. To define clonotypes, the study grouped productive rearrangements that shared the V-gene family, CDR3 amino acid sequence and J-gene segment. Clonality was computed as 1 minus the normalized Shannon entropy (Pielou evenness) of TCRB abundances. To estimate T cell density, the total number of templates was divided by the input cell count, which was inferred from how much DNA went in. Total repertoire diversity and clonality were estimated with Recon using default parameters. A clonotype counted as tumor-enriched if its abundance in tumor exceeded 0.1% and was at least 32-fold higher than its abundance in normal breast. This is the immuneACCESS table as TCRdb keeps it, with only in-frame sequences that have V and J called. A part of the clones is gone; compared with another copy, unresolved V genes explain less than half, and the rest is unexplained. V and J calls and clone size come straight from that table; D and trimming were deduced from the DNA. In this sample the table shows approximately 33,000 clones, 70% to 75% of which occur a single time. The ten largest make up about 4.3% of the sample.

CDR1 MDHEN and CDR2 SYDVKM were looked up in the germline V gene. V sheds 8 bases and J sheds 2 bases, leaving 13 bases between their ends. Counted from cysteine to phenylalanine, this CDR3 has 13 amino acids. Kept here is only the CDR3 DNA, which spans 39 bases and is read in frame from base 1. Comment on this clone: Its antigen specificity is not known. It has no much larger one-base neighbor in the sample; base qualities were not kept.

The study profiled bulk TCR beta-chain repertoires in matched peripheral blood, tumor and adjacent normal breast tissue taken from about 15 patients with early-stage breast cancer. Before surgery, about 4.5-11 mL of whole blood was collected into EDTA tubes and then processed within 2 hours. Peripheral blood mononuclear cells were isolated by Ficoll-Paque centrifugation in SepMate-50 tubes. PBMCs were cryopreserved in roughly 90% FBS with around 10% DMSO in aliquots of roughly 1.9 to 4.5 million cells and stored in liquid nitrogen. Genomic DNA was extracted with the Qiagen AllPrep DNA/RNA Mini kit. Results and caveats for the whole study, not just this receptor: Tumors showed about 2.5-fold higher T cell density and higher clonality than adjacent normal breast tissue. Enriched TCRB sequences shared across patients were mostly commonly generated sequences, unlikely to play an important role in the tumor microenvironment. Repertoires from blood and normal breast were more alike than repertoires from blood and tumor, and in about 90% of the 16 patients, comparing each tissue with blood separated tumor from normal. Because the cohort was small, analysis by tumor subtype was not possible. Sequencing bulk genomic DNA from unsorted cells could not capture chain pairing or functional markers like CD4, CD8 and FOXP3.

The chain joins TRBV28 to TRBJ2-7, and the D gene may be TRBD1, 6 bases matching. The sequenced sample consisted of blood. This TCR came from a person between 35 and 49 years old with breast cancer. Here is the DNA: TGTGCCAGCCTTCGACAGGTCCCCTACGAGCAGTACTTC. This is translated as CASLRQVPYEQYF.